This TCR beta chain was sequenced in a study of CD8+ T cells in alopecia areata (dated by TCRdb to 2016 to 2019). Study-level background: Treated patients were enrolled in an open-label pilot trial of oral tofacitinib at 5 to 10 mg twice daily for moderate-to-severe alopecia areata. Biopsies were taken from tofacitinib-treated patients at baseline and at 4 and 24 weeks of treatment, and a later scalp biopsy was taken in several of the tofacitinib-treated patients. Scalp clonality was compared across normal scalp (n=4), patchy alopecia areata scalp (n=8), and alopecia totalis/universalis scalp (n=8). Human TCRbeta sequencing covered scalp tissue and sorted CD4+ and CD8+ peripheral blood T cells from patchy and totalis/universalis alopecia areata patients and healthy controls. The study used high-throughput TCRbeta sequencing to examine T cell clonal expansion in alopecia areata, in both the C3H/HeJ mouse model and human patients. RNA came from the PAXgene miRNA kit for fixed scalp, the miRNeasy kit for PBMCs, and the RNeasy kit for mouse skin. For the treated patients, the SALT score, which quantifies what percentage of scalp surface area is affected, served as the measure of disease severity. TCRbeta CDR3 regions were amplified by immunoSEQ multiplex PCR using 35 Vbeta forward and 13 Jbeta reverse primers. Tofacitinib was given for 6 to 18 months, followed by 6 months of follow-up off drug to assess delayed response and recurrence.

Receptors were amplified or captured by the immunoSEQ multiplex PCR assay. RNA was extracted from all samples and reverse transcribed into cDNA, which served as template for TCR sequencing. SuperScript III was used for first-strand cDNA synthesis, primed with a 2:1 mix of oligo-dT and random hexamers. A synthetic immune receptor repertoire was used to measure amplification bias, and any remaining bias was corrected computationally. In the original analysis: Raw reads were preprocessed to remove errors, and CDR3 was defined according to IMGT conventions as the region from the conserved cysteine to phenylalanine. Clonality was calculated as 1 minus Shannon entropy normalized by log2 of the number of productive unique TCRs. Scalp TCRbeta sequences were cross-referenced with sorted blood CD4 and CD8 repertoires so that the CD4 or CD8 identity of scalp clones could be inferred. The table comes from immuneACCESS by way of TCRdb, which keeps in-frame sequences with V and J called. Part of the clones is missing from these tables; in studies checked, under half for an unresolved V gene and the rest for unknown reasons. V, J and clone size reflect that table, while D and trimming were determined from the DNA. The sample table contains 150,000 to 250,000 clones; only one count was recorded for about 60% of them. Jointly, the top ten make up less than 4% of the sample.

The intended sense of this specimen's time point label: around 29 days on oral tofacitinib. The meaning of the sample's treatment or condition label: oral pan-JAK inhibitor, 5-10 mg twice daily. Peripheral blood and lesional scalp punch biopsies were obtained from patients with alopecia areata. PBMCs were isolated by density centrifugation and stained for CD3, CD4 and CD8, after which CD4+ and CD8+ T cells were sorted on a FACSAria. Study-level results and caveats: The treated cohort was small, with a single nonresponder, so links between baseline CD8+ expansion and response need larger studies. Many expanded lesional clones were found to persist in scalp and blood during tofacitinib treatment, and relapse after treatment cessation may be partly explained by this persistence. TCR sequences shared between patients were less clear than in mice, possibly partly because of HLA diversity in the patient population. Higher clonality and more expanded CD8+ clones were observed in lesional scalp than in normal scalp, particularly in alopecia totalis/universalis, a finding suggestive of antigenic drive. With tofacitinib, both scalp clonality and the number of expanded CD8+ clones among the top 100 scalp clones went down significantly. Unlike mouse skin, which is dominated by gammadelta T cells, normal human skin has resident alphabeta T cells that are also sequenced, and this complicates analysis of the scalp TCR repertoire.

Only a few counts were recorded for this clone. The specificity of this receptor is unknown. Base-call qualities are not available, and no considerably larger clone is one nucleotide away. Other nucleotide sequences from this sample produce the same CDR3. The source is a human donor with alopecia areata. The material was CD4+ T cells sorted from blood, obtained at week 4, from a patient treated with tofacitinib.

Here is the DNA: TGCAGCGACGGAAGGAACACTGAAGCTTTCTTT. This yields the protein CSDGRNTEAFF. Recombination joined TRBV29-1 with TRBJ1-1; too little of a D gene remains to name it. The germline ends are 7 bases apart after V is trimmed by 7 bases and J by 1 base. Reading the germline V gene gives CDR1 SQVTM and CDR2 ANQGSEA. The CDR3 starts with the cysteine, ends with the phenylalanine, and has 11 residues. Only the CDR3 part of the read is kept: 33 bases, read in frame from the first base.